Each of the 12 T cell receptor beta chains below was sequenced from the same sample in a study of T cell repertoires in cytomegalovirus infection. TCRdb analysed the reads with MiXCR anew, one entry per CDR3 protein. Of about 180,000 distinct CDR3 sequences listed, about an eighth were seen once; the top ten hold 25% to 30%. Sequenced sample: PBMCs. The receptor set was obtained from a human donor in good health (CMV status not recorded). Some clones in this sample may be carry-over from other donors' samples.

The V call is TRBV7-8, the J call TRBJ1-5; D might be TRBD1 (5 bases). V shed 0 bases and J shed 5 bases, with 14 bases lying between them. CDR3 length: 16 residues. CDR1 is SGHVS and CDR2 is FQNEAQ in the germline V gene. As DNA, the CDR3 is TGTGCCAGCAGCTTAGCTCCGGGGGGTGGTTATCAGCCCCAGCATTTT. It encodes CASSLAPGGGYQPQHF.

Here the CDR3 DNA reads TGTGCCAGTAGTAACAGGGGGCAGTACAATGAGCAGTTCTTC. As protein: CASSNRGQYNEQFF. V usage is TRBV19 and J usage is TRBJ2-1, with TRBD1 matching over 9 bases. V shed 4 bases and J 4 bases; nucleotides not matched to a gene: 2. CDR1 LNHDA and CDR2 SQIVND come from the germline V gene (reference sequence). The CDR3 spans 14 residues.

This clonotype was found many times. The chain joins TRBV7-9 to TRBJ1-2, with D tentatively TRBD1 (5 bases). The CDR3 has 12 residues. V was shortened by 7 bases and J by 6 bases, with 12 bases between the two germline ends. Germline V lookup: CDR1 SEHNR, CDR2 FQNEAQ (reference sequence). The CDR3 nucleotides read TGTGCCAGCATCAGGGAACGGGATGGCTACACCTTC. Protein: CASIRERDGYTF. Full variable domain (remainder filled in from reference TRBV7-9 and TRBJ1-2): DTGVSQNPRHKITKRGQNVTFRCDPISEHNRLYWYRQTLGQGPEFLTYFQNEAQLEKSRLLSDRFSAERPKGSFSTLEIQRTEQGDSAMYLCASIRERDGYTFGSGTRLTVV.

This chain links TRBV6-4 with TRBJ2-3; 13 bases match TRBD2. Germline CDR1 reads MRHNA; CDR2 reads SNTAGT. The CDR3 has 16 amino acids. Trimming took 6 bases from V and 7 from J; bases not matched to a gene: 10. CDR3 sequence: CASSDGTSGDLNTQYF. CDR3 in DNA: TGTGCCAGCAGCGACGGGACTAGCGGGGATCTTAATACGCAGTATTTT.

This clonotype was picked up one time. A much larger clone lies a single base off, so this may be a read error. The CDR3 DNA reads as TGTGCCAGCAATCCCTCGGGATCCTCTGGAAACACCATATATTTT. It codes for CASNPSGSSGNTIYF. The rearrangement joins TRBV28 to TRBJ1-3, with unresolved D. The germline V gene encodes CDR1 MDHEN and CDR2 SYDVKM. The CDR3 is 15 amino acids. V was trimmed by 7 bases and J by 0 bases, leaving 13 bases between them.

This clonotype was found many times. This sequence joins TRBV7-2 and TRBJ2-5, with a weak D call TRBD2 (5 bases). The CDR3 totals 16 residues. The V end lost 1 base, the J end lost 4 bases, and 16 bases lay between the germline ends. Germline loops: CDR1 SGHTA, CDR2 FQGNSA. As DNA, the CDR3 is TGTGCCAGCAGCTTAGGAGGGTCCCCCCGAAGAGAGACCCAGTACTTC. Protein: CASSLGGSPRRETQYF.

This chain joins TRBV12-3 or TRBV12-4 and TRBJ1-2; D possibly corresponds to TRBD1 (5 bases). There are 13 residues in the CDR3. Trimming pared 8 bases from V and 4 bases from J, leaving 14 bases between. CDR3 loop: CASGGPNVYGYTF. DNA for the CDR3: TGTGCCAGCGGGGGACCGAACGTCTATGGCTACACCTTC.

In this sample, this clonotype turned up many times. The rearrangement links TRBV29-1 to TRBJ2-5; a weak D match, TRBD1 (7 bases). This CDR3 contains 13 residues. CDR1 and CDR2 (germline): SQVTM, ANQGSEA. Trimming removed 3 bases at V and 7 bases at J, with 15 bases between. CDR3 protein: CSVEPQGGVTQYF. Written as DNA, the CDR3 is TGCAGCGTTGAGCCCCAGGGGGGAGTGACCCAGTACTTC.

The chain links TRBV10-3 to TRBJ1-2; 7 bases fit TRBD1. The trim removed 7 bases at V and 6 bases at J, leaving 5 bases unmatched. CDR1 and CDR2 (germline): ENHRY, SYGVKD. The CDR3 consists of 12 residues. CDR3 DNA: TGTGCCATCACTGAACAGGGGAATGGCTACACCTTC. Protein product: CAITEQGNGYTF.

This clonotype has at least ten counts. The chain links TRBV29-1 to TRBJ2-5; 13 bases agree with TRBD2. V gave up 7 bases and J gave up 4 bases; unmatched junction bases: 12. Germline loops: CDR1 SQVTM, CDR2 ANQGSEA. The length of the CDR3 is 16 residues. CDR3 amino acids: CSATRTSGSLGETQYF. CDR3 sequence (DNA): TGCAGCGCTACCAGGACTAGCGGGAGTTTAGGAGAGACCCAGTACTTC.

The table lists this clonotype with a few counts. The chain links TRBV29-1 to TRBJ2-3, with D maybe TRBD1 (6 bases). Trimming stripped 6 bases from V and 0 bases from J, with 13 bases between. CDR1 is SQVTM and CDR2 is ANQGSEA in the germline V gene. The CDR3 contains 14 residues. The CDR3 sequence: CSVPLTGSTDTQYF. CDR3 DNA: TGCAGCGTCCCCTTGACAGGTAGCACAGATACGCAGTATTTT.

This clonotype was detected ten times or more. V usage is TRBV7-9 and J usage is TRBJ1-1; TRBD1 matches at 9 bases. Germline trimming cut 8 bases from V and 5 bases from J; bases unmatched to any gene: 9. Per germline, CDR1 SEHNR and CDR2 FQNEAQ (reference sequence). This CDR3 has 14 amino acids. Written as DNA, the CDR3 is TGTGCCAGCTCGAGGACAGGGGAAAGTACTGAAGCTTTCTTT. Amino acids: CASSRTGESTEAFF.